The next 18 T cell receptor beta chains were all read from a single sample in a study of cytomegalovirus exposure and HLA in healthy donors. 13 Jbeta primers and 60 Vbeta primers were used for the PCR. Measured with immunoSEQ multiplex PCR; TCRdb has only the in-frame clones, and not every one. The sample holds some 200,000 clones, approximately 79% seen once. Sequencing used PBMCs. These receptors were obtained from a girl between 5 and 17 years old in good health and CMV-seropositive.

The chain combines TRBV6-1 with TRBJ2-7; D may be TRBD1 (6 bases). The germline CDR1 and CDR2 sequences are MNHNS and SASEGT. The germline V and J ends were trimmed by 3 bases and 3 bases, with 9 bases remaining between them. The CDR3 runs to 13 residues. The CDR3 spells CASSETGSYEQYF. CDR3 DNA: TGTGCCAGCAGTGAGACAGGTAGCTACGAGCAGTACTTC.

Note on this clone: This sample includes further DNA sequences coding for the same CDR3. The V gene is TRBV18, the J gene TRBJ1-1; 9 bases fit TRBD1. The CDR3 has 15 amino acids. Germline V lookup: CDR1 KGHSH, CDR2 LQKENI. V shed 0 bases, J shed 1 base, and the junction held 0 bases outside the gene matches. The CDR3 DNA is TGTGCCAGCTCACCACCGGGACAGGGGAACACTGAAGCTTTCTTT. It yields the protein CASSPPGQGNTEAFF.

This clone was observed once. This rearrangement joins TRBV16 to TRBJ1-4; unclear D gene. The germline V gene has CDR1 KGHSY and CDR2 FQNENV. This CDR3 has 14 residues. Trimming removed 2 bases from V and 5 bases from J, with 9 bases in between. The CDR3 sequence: CASSQRPGNEKLFF. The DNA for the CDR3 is TGTGCCAGCAGCCAAAGGCCGGGGAATGAAAAACTGTTTTTT.

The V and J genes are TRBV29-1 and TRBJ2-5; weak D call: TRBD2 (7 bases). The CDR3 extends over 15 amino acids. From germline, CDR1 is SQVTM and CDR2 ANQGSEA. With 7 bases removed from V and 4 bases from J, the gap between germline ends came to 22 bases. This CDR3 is CSAALGGLGGETQYF. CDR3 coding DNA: TGCAGCGCTGCCCTCGGGGGGCTGGGGGGAGAGACCCAGTACTTC.

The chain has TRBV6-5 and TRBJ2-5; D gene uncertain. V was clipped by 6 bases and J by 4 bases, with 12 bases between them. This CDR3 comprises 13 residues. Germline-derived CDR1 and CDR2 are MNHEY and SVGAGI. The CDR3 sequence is CASRISRRETQYF. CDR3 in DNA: TGTGCCAGCAGGATCTCTAGGAGAGAGACCCAGTACTTC.

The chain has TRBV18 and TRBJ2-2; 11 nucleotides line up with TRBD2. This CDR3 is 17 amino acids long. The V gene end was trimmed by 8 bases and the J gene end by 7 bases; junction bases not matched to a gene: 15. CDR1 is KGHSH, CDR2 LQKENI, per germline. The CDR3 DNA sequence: TGTGCCAGCCGTGTAGCTAGCGGGGGGAAGTTAGGCGGGGAGCTGTTTTTT. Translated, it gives CASRVASGGKLGGELFF.

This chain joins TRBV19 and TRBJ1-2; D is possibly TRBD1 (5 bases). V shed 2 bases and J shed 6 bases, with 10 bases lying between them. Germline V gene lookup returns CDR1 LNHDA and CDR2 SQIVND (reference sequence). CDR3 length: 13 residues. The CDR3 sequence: CASSIMDTDGYTF. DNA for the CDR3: TGTGCCAGTAGTATAATGGACACGGATGGCTACACCTTC.

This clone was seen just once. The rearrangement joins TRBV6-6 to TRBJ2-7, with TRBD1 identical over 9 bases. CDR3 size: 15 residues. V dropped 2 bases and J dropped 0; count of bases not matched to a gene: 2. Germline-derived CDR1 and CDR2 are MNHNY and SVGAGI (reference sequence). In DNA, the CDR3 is TGTGCCAGCAGTTACGAGGACAGGGGCTCCTACGAGCAGTACTTC. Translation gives CASSYEDRGSYEQYF.

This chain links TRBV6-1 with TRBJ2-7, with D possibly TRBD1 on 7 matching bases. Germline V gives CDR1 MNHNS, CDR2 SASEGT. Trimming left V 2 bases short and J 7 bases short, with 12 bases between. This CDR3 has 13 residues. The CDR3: CASSEWTGGEQYF. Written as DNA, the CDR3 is TGTGCCAGCAGTGAATGGACAGGAGGGGAGCAGTACTTC.

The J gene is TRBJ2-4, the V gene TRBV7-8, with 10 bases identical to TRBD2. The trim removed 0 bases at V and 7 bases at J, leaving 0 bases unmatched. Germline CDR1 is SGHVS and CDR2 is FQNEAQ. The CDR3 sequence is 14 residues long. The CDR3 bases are TGTGCCAGCAGCTTAGCTAGCGGGGGGAACATTCAGTACTTC. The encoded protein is CASSLASGGNIQYF.

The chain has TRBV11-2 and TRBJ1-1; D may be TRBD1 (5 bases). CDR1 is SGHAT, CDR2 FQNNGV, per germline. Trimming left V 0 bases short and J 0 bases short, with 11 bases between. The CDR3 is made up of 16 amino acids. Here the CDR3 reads CASSLDRAGMNTEAFF. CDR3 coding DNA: TGTGCCAGCAGCTTAGACAGGGCCGGCATGAACACTGAAGCTTTCTTT. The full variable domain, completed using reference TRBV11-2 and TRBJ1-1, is EAGVAQSPRYKIIEKRQSVAFWCNPISGHATLYWYQQILGQGPKLLIQFQNNGVVDDSQLPKDRFSAERLKGVDSTLKIQPAKLEDSAVYLCASSLDRAGMNTEAFFGQGTRLTVV.

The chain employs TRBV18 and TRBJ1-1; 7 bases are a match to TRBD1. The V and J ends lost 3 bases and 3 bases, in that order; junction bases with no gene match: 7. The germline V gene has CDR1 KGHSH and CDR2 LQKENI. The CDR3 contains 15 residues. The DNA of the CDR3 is TGTGCCAGCTCACCTTCTACAGGGGTTCACACTGAAGCTTTCTTT. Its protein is CASSPSTGVHTEAFF.

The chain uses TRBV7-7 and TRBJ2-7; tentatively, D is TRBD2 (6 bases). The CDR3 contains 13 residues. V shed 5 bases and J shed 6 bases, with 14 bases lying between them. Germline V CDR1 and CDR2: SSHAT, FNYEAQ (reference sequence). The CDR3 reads CASSPEAGSEQYF. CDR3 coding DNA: TGTGCCAGCAGCCCAGAGGCGGGATCCGAGCAGTACTTC.

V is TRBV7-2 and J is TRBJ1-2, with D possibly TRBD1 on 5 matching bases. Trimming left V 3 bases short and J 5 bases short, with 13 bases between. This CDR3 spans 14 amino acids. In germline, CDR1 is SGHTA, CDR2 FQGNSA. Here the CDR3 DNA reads TGTGCCAGCAGCTTTGGGGGGTTCGAATATGGCTACACCTTC. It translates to CASSFGGFEYGYTF.

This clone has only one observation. The CDR3 sequence is CASRTSGTGGGYTF. Here the CDR3 DNA reads TGTGCAAGTCGCACCTCCGGGACAGGTGGAGGCTACACCTTC. The chain has TRBV12-2 and TRBJ1-2; the D call TRBD1 from the table was never checked on the DNA. TRBV12-2 is a documented pseudogene. The length of the CDR3 is 14 residues.

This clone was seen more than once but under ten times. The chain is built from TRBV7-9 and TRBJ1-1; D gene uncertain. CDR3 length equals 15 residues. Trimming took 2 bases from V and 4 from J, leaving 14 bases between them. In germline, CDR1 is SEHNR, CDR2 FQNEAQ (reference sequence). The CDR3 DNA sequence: TGTGCCAGCAGCTTATTATCCGGGGTGGGCACTGAAGCTTTCTTT. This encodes CASSLLSGVGTEAFF.

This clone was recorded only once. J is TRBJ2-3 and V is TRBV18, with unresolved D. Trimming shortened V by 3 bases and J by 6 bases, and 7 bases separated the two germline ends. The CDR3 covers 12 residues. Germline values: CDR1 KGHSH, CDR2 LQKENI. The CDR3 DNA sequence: TGTGCCAGCTCACCGGAGCGCGATACGCAGTATTTT. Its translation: CASSPERDTQYF. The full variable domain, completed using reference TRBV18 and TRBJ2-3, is NAGVMQNPRHLVRRRGQEARLRCSPMKGHSHVYWYRQLPEEGLKFMVYLQKENIIDESGMPKERFSAEFPKEGPSILRIQQVVRGDSAAYFCASSPERDTQYFGPGTRLTVL.

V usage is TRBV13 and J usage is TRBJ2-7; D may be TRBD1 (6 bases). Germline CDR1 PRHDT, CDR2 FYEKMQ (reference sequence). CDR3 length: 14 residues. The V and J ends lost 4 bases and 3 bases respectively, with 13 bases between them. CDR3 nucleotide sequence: TGTGCCAGCAGCTCCGGACAGAGGAACTACGAGCAGTACTTC. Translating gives CASSSGQRNYEQYF.